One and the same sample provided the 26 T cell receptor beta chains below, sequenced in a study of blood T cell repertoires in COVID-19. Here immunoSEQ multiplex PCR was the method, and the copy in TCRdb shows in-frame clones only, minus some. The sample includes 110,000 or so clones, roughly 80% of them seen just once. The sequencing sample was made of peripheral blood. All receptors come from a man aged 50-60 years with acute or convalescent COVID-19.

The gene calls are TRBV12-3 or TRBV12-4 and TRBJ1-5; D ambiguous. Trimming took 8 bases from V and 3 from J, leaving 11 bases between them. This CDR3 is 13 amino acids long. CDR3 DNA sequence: TGTGCCAGCGCGGAGGGCCCCAATCAGCCCCAGCATTTT. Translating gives CASAEGPNQPQHF.

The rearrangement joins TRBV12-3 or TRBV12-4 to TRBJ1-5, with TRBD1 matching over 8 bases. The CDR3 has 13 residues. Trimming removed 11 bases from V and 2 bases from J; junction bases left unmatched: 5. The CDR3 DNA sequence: TGTGCCGTCCAACAGGGGGGCAATCAGCCCCAGCATTTT. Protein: CAVQQGGNQPQHF.

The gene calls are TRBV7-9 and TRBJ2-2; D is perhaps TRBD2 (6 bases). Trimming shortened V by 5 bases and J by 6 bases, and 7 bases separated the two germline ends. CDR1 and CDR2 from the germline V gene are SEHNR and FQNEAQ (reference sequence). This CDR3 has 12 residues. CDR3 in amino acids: CASSRGAGELFF. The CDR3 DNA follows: TGTGCCAGCAGCCGCGGGGCCGGGGAGCTGTTTTTT.

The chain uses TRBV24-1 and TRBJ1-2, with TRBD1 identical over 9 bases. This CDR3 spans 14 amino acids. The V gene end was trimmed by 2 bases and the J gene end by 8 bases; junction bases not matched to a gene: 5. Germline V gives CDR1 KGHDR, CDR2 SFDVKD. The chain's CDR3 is CATSDSGTGFGYTF. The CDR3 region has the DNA TGTGCCACCAGTGATTCCGGGACAGGGTTCGGCTACACCTTC.

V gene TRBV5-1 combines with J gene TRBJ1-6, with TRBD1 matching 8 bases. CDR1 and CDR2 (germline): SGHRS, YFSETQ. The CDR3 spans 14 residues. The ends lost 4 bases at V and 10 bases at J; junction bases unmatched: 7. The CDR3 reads CASSMDREGSPLHF. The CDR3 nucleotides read TGCGCCAGCAGCATGGACAGGGAGGGCTCACCCCTCCACTTT. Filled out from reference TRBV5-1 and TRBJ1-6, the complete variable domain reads KAGVTQTPRYLIKTRGQQVTLSCSPISGHRSVSWYQQTPGQGLQFLFEYFSETQRNKGNFPGRFSGRQFSNSRSEMNVSTLELGDSALYLCASSMDREGSPLHFGNGTRLTVT.

The CDR3 loop reads CASSQEGQGFGGYTF. CDR3 DNA: TGCGCCAGCAGCCAAGAGGGACAGGGCTTCGGTGGCTACACCTTC. This chain connects TRBV4-1 to TRBJ1-2; the match to TRBD1 covers 9 bases. V shed 0 bases, J shed 7 bases, and the junction held 6 bases outside the gene matches. The V gene's germline CDR1 is MGHRA and CDR2 YSYEKL. CDR3 length equals 15 residues.

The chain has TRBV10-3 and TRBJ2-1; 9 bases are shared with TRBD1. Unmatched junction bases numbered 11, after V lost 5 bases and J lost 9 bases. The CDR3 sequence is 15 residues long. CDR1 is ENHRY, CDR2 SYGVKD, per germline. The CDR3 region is CAISKAGTGRVEQFF. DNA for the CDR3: TGTGCCATCAGTAAAGCCGGGACAGGGCGTGTTGAGCAGTTCTTC.

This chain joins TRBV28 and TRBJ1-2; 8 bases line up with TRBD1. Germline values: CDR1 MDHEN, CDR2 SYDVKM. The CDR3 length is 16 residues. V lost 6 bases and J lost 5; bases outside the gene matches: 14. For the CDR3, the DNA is TGTGCCAGCAGCCCCCCGGACAGGGTGGGGTATTATGGCTACACCTTC. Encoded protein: CASSPPDRVGYYGYTF.

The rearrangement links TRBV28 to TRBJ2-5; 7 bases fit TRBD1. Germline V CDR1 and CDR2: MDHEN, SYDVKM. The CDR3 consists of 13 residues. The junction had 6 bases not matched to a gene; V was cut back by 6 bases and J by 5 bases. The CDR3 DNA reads TGTGCCAGCAGCGAGGGGGCGAGGGAGACCCAGTACTTC. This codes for CASSEGARETQYF.

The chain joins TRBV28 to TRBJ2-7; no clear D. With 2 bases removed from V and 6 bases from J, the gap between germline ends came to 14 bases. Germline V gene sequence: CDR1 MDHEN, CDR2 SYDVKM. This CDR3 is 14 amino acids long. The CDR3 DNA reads TGTGCCAGCAGTTTACCCTCCGTGCGTTTCGAGCAGTACTTC. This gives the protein CASSLPSVRFEQYF.

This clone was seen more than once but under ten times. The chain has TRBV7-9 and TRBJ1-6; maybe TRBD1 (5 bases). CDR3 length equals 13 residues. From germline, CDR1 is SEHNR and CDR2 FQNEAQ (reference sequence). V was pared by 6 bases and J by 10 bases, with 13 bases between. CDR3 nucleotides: TGTGCCAGCAGAGGACATTTAGACTCACCCCTCCACTTT. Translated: CASRGHLDSPLHF.

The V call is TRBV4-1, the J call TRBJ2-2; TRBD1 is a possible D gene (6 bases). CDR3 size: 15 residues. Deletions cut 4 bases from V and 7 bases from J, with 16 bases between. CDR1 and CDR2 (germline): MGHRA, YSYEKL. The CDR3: CASSPRQVGVGELFF. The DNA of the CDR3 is TGCGCCAGCAGCCCCCGACAGGTCGGAGTCGGGGAGCTGTTTTTT.

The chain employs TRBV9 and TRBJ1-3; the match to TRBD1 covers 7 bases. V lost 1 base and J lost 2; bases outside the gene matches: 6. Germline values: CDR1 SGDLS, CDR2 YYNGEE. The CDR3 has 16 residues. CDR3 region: CASSVLGTEPGNTIYF. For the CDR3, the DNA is TGTGCCAGCAGCGTATTAGGGACAGAACCTGGAAACACCATATATTTT.

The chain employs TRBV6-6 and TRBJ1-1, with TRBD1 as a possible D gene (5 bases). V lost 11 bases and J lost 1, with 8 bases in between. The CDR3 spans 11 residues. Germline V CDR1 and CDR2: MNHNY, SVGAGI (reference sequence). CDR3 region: CASGGNTEAFF. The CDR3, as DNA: TGTGCCTCCGGGGGGAACACTGAAGCTTTCTTT.

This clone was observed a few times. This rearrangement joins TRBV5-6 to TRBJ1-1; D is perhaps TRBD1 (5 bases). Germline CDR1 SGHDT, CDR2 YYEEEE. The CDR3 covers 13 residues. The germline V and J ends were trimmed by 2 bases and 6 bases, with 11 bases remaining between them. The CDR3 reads CASSFPRAAEAFF. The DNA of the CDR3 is TGTGCCAGCAGCTTTCCCAGGGCGGCTGAAGCTTTCTTT.

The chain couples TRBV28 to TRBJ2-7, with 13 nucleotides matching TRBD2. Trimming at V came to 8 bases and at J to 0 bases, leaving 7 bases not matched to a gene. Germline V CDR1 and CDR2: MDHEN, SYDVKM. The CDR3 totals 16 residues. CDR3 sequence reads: CASGLAGALSSYEQYF. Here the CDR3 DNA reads TGTGCCAGCGGACTAGCGGGGGCCCTAAGCTCCTACGAGCAGTACTTC.

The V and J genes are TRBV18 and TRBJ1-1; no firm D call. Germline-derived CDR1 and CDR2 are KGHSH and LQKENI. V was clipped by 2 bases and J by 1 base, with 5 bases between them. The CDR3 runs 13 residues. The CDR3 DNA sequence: TGTGCCAGCTCACCAACGGGGAACACTGAAGCTTTCTTT. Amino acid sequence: CASSPTGNTEAFF. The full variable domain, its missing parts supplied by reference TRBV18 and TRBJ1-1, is NAGVMQNPRHLVRRRGQEARLRCSPMKGHSHVYWYRQLPEEGLKFMVYLQKENIIDESGMPKERFSAEFPKEGPSILRIQQVVRGDSAAYFCASSPTGNTEAFFGQGTRLTVV.

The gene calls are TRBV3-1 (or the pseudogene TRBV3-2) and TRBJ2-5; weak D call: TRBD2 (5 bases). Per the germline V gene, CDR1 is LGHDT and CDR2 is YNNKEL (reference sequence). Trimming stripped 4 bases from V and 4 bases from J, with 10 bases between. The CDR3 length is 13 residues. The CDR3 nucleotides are TGTGCCAGCAGCCGTGGCCGGGGAGAGACCCAGTACTTC. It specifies CASSRGRGETQYF.

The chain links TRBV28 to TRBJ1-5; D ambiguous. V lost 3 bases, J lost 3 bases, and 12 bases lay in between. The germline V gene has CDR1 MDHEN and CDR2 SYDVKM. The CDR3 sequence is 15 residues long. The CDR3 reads CASSLATADNQPQHF. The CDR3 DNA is TGTGCCAGCAGTTTGGCTACGGCGGACAATCAGCCCCAGCATTTT.

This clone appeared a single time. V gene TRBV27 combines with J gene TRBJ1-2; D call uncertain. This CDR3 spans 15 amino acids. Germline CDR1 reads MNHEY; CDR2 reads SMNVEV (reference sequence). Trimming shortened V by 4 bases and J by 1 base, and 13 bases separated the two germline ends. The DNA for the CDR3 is TGTGCCAGCAGTTCCTCCCCGCGGGTTAACTATGGCTACACCTTC. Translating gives CASSSSPRVNYGYTF.

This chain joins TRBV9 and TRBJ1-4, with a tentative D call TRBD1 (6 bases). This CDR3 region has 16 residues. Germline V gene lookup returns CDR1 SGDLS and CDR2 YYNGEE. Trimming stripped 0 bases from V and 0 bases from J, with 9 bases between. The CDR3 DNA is TGTGCCAGCAGCGTAGGGTCAGGGGCAACTAATGAAAAACTGTTTTTT. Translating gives CASSVGSGATNEKLFF.

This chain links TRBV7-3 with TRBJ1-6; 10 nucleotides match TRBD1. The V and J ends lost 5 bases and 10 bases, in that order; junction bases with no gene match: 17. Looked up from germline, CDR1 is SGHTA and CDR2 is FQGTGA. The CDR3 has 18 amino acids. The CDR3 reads CASSRGQGGIGDGSPLHF. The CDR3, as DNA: TGTGCCAGCAGCCGAGGACAGGGGGGAATAGGGGATGGATCACCCCTCCACTTT.

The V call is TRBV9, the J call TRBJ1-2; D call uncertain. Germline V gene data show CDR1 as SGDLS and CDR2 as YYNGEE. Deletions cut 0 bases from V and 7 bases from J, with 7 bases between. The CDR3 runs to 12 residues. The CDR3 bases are TGTGCCAGCAGCGTAGCAGGTCGTGGCTACACCTTC. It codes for CASSVAGRGYTF.

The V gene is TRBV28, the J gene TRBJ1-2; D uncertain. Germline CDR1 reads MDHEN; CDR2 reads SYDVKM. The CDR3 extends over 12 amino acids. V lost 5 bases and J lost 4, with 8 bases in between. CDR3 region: CASSLRSYGYTF. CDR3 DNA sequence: TGTGCCAGCAGTCTACGTTCCTATGGCTACACCTTC.

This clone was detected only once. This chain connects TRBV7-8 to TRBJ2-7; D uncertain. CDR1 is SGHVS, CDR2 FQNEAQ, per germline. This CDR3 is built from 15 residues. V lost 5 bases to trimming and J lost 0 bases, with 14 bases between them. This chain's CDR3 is CASSPTEVSSYEQYV. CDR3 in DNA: TGTGCCAGCAGCCCCACTGAGGTCAGCTCCTACGAGCAGTACGTC.

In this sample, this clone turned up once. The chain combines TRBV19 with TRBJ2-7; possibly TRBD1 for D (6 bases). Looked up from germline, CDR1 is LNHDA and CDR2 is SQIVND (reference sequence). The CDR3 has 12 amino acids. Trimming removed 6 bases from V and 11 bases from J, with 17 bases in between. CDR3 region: CASSPGEREKYF. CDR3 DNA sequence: TGTGCCAGTAGCCCAGGGGAGAGGGAGAAGTACTTC.